This T cell receptor (beta chain) is from a study of metastatic and nonmetastatic thyroid tumors. For the study at large: Comparative analysis of repertoires was undertaken across blood and tumor or nodule tissue obtained from malignant and benign thyroid patients. The study, taken as a whole, reports: Within blood and tumor, benign nodules reportedly had significantly lower TCR beta diversity than malignant thyroid tumors did.

The CDR3 extends over 16 amino acids. Germline CDR1 and CDR2: SGHVS and FQNEAQ. Between the trimmed V and J ends, which lost 6 bases and 8 bases, there was a span of 20 bases. Regarding this clone: What it binds is not known.

In the original analysis: Between-group CDR3 differences, defined by clinicopathological status, yielded a distant-metastasis classifier for papillary thyroid cancer. TCRdb re-called the PCR reads via MiXCR. TCRdb, not the authors, supplied the V and J calls. The table has roughly 7,000 clones, over 15% seen once; the top ten hold 20% to 25%. Nobody among the patients had been given any treatment before thyroid surgery. The specimen was adjacent normal tissue. The chain is built from TRBV7-8 and TRBJ1-6, with a weak D call TRBD1 (6 bases). The sequence came from a male donor with papillary thyroid cancer or a benign thyroid nodule (not recorded which). Some clones in this sample may be carry-over from other donors' samples. CDR3 loop: CASSSTRDNLDSPLHF. The CDR3 DNA sequence: TGTGCCAGCAGTTCCACCCGGGACAACCTAGATTCACCCCTCCACTTT.